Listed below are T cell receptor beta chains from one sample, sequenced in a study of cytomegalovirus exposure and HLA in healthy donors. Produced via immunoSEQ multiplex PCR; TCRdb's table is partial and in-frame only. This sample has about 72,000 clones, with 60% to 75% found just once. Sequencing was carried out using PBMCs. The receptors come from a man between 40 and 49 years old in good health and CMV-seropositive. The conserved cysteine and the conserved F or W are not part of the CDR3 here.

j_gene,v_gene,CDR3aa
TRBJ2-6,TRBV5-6,ASSFPGVSGANVLT
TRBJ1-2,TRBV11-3,ASSSGQGNYGYT
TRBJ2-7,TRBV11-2,ASVGRDSWEQY
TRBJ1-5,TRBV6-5,ASSSGTAMSPQH
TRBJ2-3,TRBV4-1,ASSPWAGDTQY
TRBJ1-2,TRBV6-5,ASSYQGGGYGYT
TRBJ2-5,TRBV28,ASSFQETQY
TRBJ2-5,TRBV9,ASSLRGGFQETQY
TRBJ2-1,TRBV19,ASKLAGKEQF
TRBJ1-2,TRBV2,ASSEEGNYGYT
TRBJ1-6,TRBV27,ASSLIQGASSPLH
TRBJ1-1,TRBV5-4,ASSPGTGGTEAF
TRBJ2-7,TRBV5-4,ASHSGTRFGEQY
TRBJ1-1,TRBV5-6,ASSTLGPTLNTEAF
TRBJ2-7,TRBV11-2,ASSLGPGQY
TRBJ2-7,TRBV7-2,ASSTPGGGHGEQY
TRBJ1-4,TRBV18,ASSPDWGRKLF
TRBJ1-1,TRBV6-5,ASSDSGDPNTEAF
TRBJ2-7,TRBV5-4,ASSLGLDRAVEQY
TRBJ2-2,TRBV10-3,AISDDSRSTGELF
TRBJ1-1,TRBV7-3,ASSYGQGQRNTEAF
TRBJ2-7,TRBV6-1,AASRGTVWYEQY
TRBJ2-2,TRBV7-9,ASSLSGTGELF
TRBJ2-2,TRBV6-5,ASSYGGAAGELF
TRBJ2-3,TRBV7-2,ASSLDSGDTQY
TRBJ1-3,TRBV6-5,ASRRGTSGNTIY
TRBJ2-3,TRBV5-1,ASSLMLAGGQIDTQY